This T cell receptor beta chain was sequenced during a study of blood T cell repertoires in COVID-19. Study overall: COVID-19 samples collected from the United States, Italy and Spain covered acute and convalescent phases. PBMCs, B-cell-depleted T cells, or T cells provided the cDNA or gDNA that made up the material.

V trimming: 1 base; J trimming: 8 bases; junction bases outside the gene matches: 9. CDR3 length: 15 residues. CDR1 and CDR2 from the germline V gene are KGHSH and LQKENI. Under the authors' procedure: Reference gene primer amplification yielded estimated nucleated cell counts. Only in-frame clones appear in the TCRdb table, and some are missing; sequencing was by immunoSEQ multiplex PCR. Clone size and V and J calls were adopted from that table, with D and trimming inferred from the DNA. The sample carries over 150,000 clones, less than 90% recorded once. This rearrangement joins TRBV18 to TRBJ1-2, with TRBD1 identical over 8 bases. What was sequenced was peripheral blood. This clonotype was obtained from a man in his thirties or forties with acute or convalescent COVID-19. The CDR3, as DNA: TGTGCCAGCTCACCACTAGATCAGGGGGCCGGGGGCTACACCTTC. Its protein is CASSPLDQGAGGYTF.